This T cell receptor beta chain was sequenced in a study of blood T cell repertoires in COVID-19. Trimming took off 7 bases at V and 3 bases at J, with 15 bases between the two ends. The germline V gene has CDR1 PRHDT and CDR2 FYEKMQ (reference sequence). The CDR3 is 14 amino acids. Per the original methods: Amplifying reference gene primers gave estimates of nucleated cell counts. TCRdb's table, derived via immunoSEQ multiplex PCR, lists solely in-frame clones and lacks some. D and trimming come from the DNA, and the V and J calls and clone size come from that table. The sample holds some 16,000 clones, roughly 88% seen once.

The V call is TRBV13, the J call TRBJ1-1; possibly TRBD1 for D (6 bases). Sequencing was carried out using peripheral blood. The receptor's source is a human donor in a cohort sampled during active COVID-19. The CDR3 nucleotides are TGTGCCAGCACGACGACAGGTTGGTACACTGAAGCTTTCTTT. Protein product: CASTTTGWYTEAFF.